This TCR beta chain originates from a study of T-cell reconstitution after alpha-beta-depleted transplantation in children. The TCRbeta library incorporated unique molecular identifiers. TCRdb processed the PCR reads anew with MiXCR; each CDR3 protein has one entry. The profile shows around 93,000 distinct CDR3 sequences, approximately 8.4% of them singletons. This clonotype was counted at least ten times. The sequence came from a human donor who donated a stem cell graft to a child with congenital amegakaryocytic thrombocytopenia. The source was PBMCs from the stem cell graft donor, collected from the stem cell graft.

The CDR3 spells CASSTGQGANTEAFF. The CDR3, as DNA: TGTGCCAGCTCAACAGGACAGGGGGCGAACACTGAAGCTTTCTTT. The chain couples TRBV18 to TRBJ1-1; 11 bases match TRBD1. With V trimmed by 5 bases and J by 1 base, 3 bases remained unmatched. The CDR3 runs 15 residues. Germline V lookup: CDR1 KGHSH, CDR2 LQKENI.